This TCR beta chain stems from a study of early T cells in non-severe SARS-CoV-2 infection. Study in general: Unsorted whole blood bulk RNA was sequenced, with unpaired chains.

CDR1 is DFQATT and CDR2 is SNEGSKA in the germline V gene (reference sequence). The V end was cut by 3 bases, the J end by 1 base, with 13 bases between. This CDR3 comprises 15 residues. Molecules of cDNA were individually given unique molecular identifiers that were attached to them. Each CDR3 protein is one row after TCRdb ran MiXCR on the 5' RACE reads. The table lists about 60,000 distinct CDR3 sequences, around 9% of them singletons. This clonotype was seen only a few times. V gene TRBV20-1 combines with J gene TRBJ1-3; weak D call: TRBD1 (6 bases). This TCR was sampled from an adult who was a healthcare worker with PCR-confirmed SARS-CoV-2 infection or an uninfected control (not recorded which). Sequenced sample: whole blood. In DNA form, the CDR3 reads TGCAGTGCTAGGATACTGGACAGATCTGGAAACACCATATATTTT. Amino acid sequence: CSARILDRSGNTIYF.